The 10 T cell receptor beta chains given below trace back to one sample, sequenced in a study of early T cells in non-severe SARS-CoV-2 infection. Each CDR3 protein is one row after TCRdb ran MiXCR on the 5' RACE reads. The sample carries roughly 55,000 distinct CDR3 sequences, roughly 6.2% recorded once. The sample was whole blood. The receptor set was obtained from an adult who was a healthcare worker with PCR-confirmed SARS-CoV-2 infection or an uninfected control (not recorded which).

This clonotype showed up many times. J is TRBJ1-2 and V is TRBV12-3 or TRBV12-4; 8 nucleotides match TRBD1. Trimming cost V 6 bases and J 3 bases; bases outside gene matches: 15. This CDR3 region has 17 residues. Here the CDR3 DNA reads TGTGCCAGCAGGGGTCCACACAGGGGGAGCGGTTACTATGGCTACACCTTC. This sequence encodes CASRGPHRGSGYYGYTF.

This clonotype was observed a few times. The chain combines TRBV28 with TRBJ2-4; 7 nucleotides match TRBD1. Germline CDR1 reads MDHEN; CDR2 reads SYDVKM. V shed 4 bases and J 15 bases; nucleotides not matched to a gene: 6. The CDR3 has 11 amino acids. The CDR3 DNA reads as TGTGCCAGCAGTTCCAGACAGGGACCGTACTTC. As protein: CASSSRQGPYF. Looking up the rest from reference TRBV28 and TRBJ2-4 gives the full variable domain: DVKVTQSSRYLVKRTGEKVFLECVQDMDHENMFWYRQDPGLGLRLIYFSYDVKMKEKGDIPEGYSVSREKKERFSLILESASTNQTSMYLCASSSRQGPYFGAGTRLSVL.

This clonotype was counted ten times or more. The rearrangement joins TRBV20-1 to TRBJ2-7; D not resolved. This CDR3 is 13 amino acids long. Germline V gene sequence: CDR1 DFQATT, CDR2 SNEGSKA (reference sequence). Trimming left V 3 bases short and J 2 bases short, with 11 bases between. The CDR3 DNA sequence: TGCAGTGCTAGTGCGGACGGTCCCTACGAGCAGTACTTC. It encodes CSASADGPYEQYF.

The J gene is TRBJ1-1, the V gene TRBV15; D ambiguous. Germline V CDR1 and CDR2: LNHNV, YYDKDF (reference sequence). The CDR3 runs 13 residues. V dropped 0 bases and J dropped 9 bases, with 11 bases sitting between them. CDR3: CATSRDAGPKAFF. For the CDR3, the DNA is TGTGCCACCAGCAGAGATGCCGGGCCAAAAGCTTTCTTT.

The chain is built from TRBV11-2 and TRBJ2-1; 10 bases are shared with TRBD1. Trimming at V came to 4 bases and at J to 3 bases, leaving 6 bases not matched to a gene. CDR3 length: 16 amino acids. CDR1 is SGHAT and CDR2 is FQNNGV in the germline V gene. The CDR3 nucleotides read TGTGCCAGCAGCTCCAAGACAGGGGGCGTCTACAATGAGCAGTTCTTC. Protein product: CASSSKTGGVYNEQFF.

This clonotype is labeled as medium-sized. V usage is TRBV12-2 and J usage is TRBJ1-6; TRBD1 is the table's D call, not checked against the DNA. TRBV12-2 is marked as a pseudogene. The CDR3 is 14 amino acids. CDR3 coding DNA: TGTGCAAGTCGCTTACGGCAGGGGGATTCACCCCTCCACTTT. It codes for CASRLRQGDSPLHF.

In its sample, this clonotype was seen a few times. CDR3 loop: CASSPGTAAYGYTF. CDR3 nucleotide sequence: TGTGCCAGTAGTCCCGGGACAGCCGCCTATGGCTACACCTTC. The gene calls are TRBV19 and TRBJ1-2; 7 nucleotides match TRBD1. The trim removed 5 bases at V and 4 bases at J, leaving 7 bases unmatched. This CDR3 is built from 14 residues. Germline CDR1 is LNHDA and CDR2 is SQIVND (reference sequence).

The chain has TRBV7-9 and TRBJ1-3; D remains unclear. Looked up from germline, CDR1 is SEHNR and CDR2 is FQNEAQ (reference sequence). V lost 1 base and J 0 bases, leaving 10 bases between the germline ends. This CDR3 comprises 16 residues. The CDR3 is CASSLEVGASGNTIYF. The CDR3 DNA follows: TGTGCCAGCAGCTTAGAGGTGGGAGCCTCTGGAAACACCATATATTTT. Combining the CDR3 with reference TRBV7-9 and TRBJ1-3 gives the whole variable domain DTGVSQNPRHKITKRGQNVTFRCDPISEHNRLYWYRQTLGQGPEFLTYFQNEAQLEKSRLLSDRFSAERPKGSFSTLEIQRTEQGDSAMYLCASSLEVGASGNTIYFGEGSWLTVV.

The chain is built from TRBV20-1 and TRBJ1-5; TRBD1 aligns across 10 bases. Germline values: CDR1 DFQATT, CDR2 SNEGSKA (reference sequence). CDR3 length: 14 amino acids. J lost 2 bases, V lost 5 bases, and 3 bases had no gene match. The CDR3 reads CSARGTGGNQPQHF. The CDR3 DNA reads TGCAGTGCTCGGGGGACAGGGGGCAATCAGCCCCAGCATTTT.

The gene calls are TRBV4-3 and TRBJ2-1; 12 bases agree with TRBD2. With V trimmed by 0 bases and J by 6 bases, 6 bases remained unmatched. Germline assignment: CDR1 LGHNA and CDR2 YSLEER. The CDR3 runs 17 residues. CDR3 sequence: CASSQDRTSGGFNEQFF. CDR3 coding DNA: TGCGCCAGCAGCCAAGATCGCACTAGCGGGGGGTTCAATGAGCAGTTCTTC.